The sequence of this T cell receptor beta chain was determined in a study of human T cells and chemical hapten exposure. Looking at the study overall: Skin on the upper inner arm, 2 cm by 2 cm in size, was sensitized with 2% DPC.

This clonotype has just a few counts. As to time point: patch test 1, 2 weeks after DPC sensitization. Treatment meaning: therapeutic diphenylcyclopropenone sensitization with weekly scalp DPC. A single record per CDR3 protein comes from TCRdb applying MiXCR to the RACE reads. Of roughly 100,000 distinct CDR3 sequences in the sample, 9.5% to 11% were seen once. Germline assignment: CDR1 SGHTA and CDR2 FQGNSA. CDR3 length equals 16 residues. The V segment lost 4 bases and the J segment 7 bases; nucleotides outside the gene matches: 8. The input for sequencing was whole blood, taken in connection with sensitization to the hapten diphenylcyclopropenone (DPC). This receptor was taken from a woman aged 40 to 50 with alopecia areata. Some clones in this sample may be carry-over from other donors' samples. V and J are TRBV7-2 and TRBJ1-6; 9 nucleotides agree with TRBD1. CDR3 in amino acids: CASSSWTGAGNSPLHF. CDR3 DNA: TGTGCCAGCAGCTCGTGGACAGGGGCCGGCAATTCACCCCTCCACTTT.